This entry lists 16 T cell receptor beta chains sequenced from one sample in a study of tissue T cells after allogeneic stem cell transplantation. Specified time point: mouse harvest day 7 after allogeneic transplant. Mouse grafts combined 10^7 T-cell-depleted bone marrow cells with 10^6 splenic CD5+ T cells. Clones were sequenced by immunoSEQ multiplex PCR, and TCRdb holds only the in-frame ones, with some missing. Found here are about 8,200 clones, roughly 49% of them singletons; the top ten hold approximately 8.4%. The source material was gut tissue. The receptors here all came from a female BALB/c mouse given C57BL/6 T cells with graft-versus-host disease after an allogeneic hematopoietic cell transplant.

As to this clone: Gene names follow the mouse nomenclature. CDR3 DNA, as far as it was read: TGTGCCAGCAGTCGACAGGGAGCAAACTCCGACTACACC. The encoded protein is CASSRQGANSDYT. The CDR3, in full, reads CASSRQGANSDYTF. The V call is TRBV26, the J call TRBJ1-2; 7 bases are a match to TRBD1. The read comes to an end 1 residue before the CDR3 does, leaving the germline J gene to fill in the end. V was pared by 4 bases and J by 0 bases, with 2 bases of the junction left unmatched. The CDR3 loop spans 14 amino acids. The germline V gene encodes CDR1 KGHPV and CDR2 FQNQEV (reference sequence). The full variable domain, its missing parts supplied by reference TRBV26 and TRBJ1-2, is NSKVIQTPRYLVKGQGQKAKMRCIPEKGHPVVFWYQQNKNNEFKFLINFQNQEVLQQIDMTEKRFSAECPSNSPCSLEIQSSEAGDSALYLCASSRQGANSDYTFGSGTRLLVI.

On this clone: Genes and germline come from the mouse. The CDR3 goes on 1 residue after the read ends, and that part is filled in from the germline J gene. The chain recombines TRBV3 with TRBJ2-7, with a possible D match to TRBD1 (6 bases). Germline CDR1 SNHLY, CDR2 FYNGKV (reference sequence). This CDR3 contains 12 residues. V dropped 5 bases and J dropped 6 bases, with 11 bases sitting between them. CDR3 sequence reads: CASSPGTLEQYF. CDR3 DNA, as far as it was read: TGTGCCAGCAGCCCCGGGACACTTGAACAGTAC.

Note on this clone: Any gene name here is a mouse gene name. The read ends 1 residue early relative to the CDR3; the germline J gene fills the gap. The J gene is TRBJ2-2, the V gene TRBV26, with D possibly being TRBD1 (5 bases). The germline V gene encodes CDR1 KGHPV and CDR2 FQNQEV (reference sequence). Trimming removed 6 bases at V and 0 bases at J, with 8 bases between. This CDR3 is built from 14 residues. The CDR3 is CASRDNANTGQLYF. CDR3 DNA (partial): TGTGCCAGCAGGGACAATGCAAACACCGGGCAGCTCTAC.

As concerns this clone: Gene names refer to mouse genes. The read comes to an end 1 residue before the CDR3 does, leaving the germline J gene to fill in the end. This chain connects TRBV5 to TRBJ2-5, with 9 bases lining up with TRBD2. Germline CDR1 and CDR2: LGHNA and YNLKQL (reference sequence). The trim removed 4 bases at V and 0 bases at J, leaving 5 bases unmatched. The CDR3 extends over 16 amino acids. The CDR3 bases that were read are TGTGCCAGCAGCCCCACCTGGGGGGGTAACCAAGACACCCAGTAC. This codes for CASSPTWGGNQDTQY. The full CDR3 sequence reads CASSPTWGGNQDTQYF.

A remark on this clone: Mouse gene names and germline throughout. The DNA read from the CDR3 is TGTGCCAGCAGTCTGGACAATAGTCAAAACACCTTGTAC. Translation: CASSLDNSQNTLY. The whole CDR3 is CASSLDNSQNTLYF. The chain recombines TRBV26 with TRBJ2-4; no clear D gene. The CDR3 goes on 1 residue after the read ends, and that part is filled in from the germline J gene. The CDR3 sequence is 14 residues long. V was trimmed by 2 bases and J by 0 bases, leaving 6 bases between them. The V gene's germline CDR1 is KGHPV and CDR2 FQNQEV (reference sequence).

This clone was found a few times. The listed genes are named as in mouse. Sequencing ends 1 residue short of the CDR3 end; the germline J gene provides the rest. This chain uses TRBV13-2 with TRBJ2-1, with 8 bases fitting TRBD1. V lost 5 bases to trimming and J lost 7 bases; unmatched junction nucleotides: 5. The germline V gene encodes CDR1 NNHNN and CDR2 SYGAGS (reference sequence). The CDR3 covers 13 residues. Here the CDR3 reads CASGDRAGAEQFF. CDR3 bases read: TGTGCCAGCGGGGACAGGGCGGGAGCTGAGCAGTTC.

This clone was observed a few times. Gene and germline names: mouse. The read ends 1 residue early relative to the CDR3; the germline J gene fills the gap. Other DNA sequences in this sample translate to the same CDR3. This chain uses TRBV1 with TRBJ1-1; 7 bases fit TRBD1. V gave up 4 bases and J gave up 1 base; unmatched junction bases: 3. This CDR3 spans 14 amino acids. Germline V lookup: CDR1 NSQYPW, CDR2 LRSPGD (reference sequence). CDR3 DNA (partial): TGCACCTGCAGTGGCCGGGACAGGAACACAGAAGTCTTC. Translating it yields CTCSGRDRNTEVF. The complete CDR3 sequence is CTCSGRDRNTEVFF.

By sample share, this clone is medium-sized (0.01 to 0.1%). Gene names and germline match the mouse. From the germline J gene comes the end of the CDR3, since the read stops 1 residue before it. J is TRBJ1-2 and V is TRBV12-1; D unclear. Germline CDR1 reads SGHSN; CDR2 reads HYEKVE. The CDR3 runs 14 residues. Trimming pared 0 bases from V and 0 bases from J, leaving 7 bases between. The covered CDR3 bases are TGTGCCAGCTCTCTCGAGGGCGCAAACTCCGACTACACC. Protein: CASSLEGANSDYT. Given in full, the CDR3 is CASSLEGANSDYTF.

This clone was counted between two and nine times. The gene names here belong to mouse. From the germline J gene comes the end of the CDR3, since the read stops 1 residue before it. The chain links TRBV2 to TRBJ2-1, with D hard to call. The CDR3 sequence is 12 residues long. Germline V gene sequence: CDR1 LGHNA, CDR2 YSYQKL. Trimming cost V 3 bases and J 7 bases, with 7 bases left between them. The part of the CDR3 DNA that was read is TGTGCCAGCAGCCACAGACGGGCTGAGCAGTTC. The encoded protein is CASSHRRAEQF. The entire CDR3 is CASSHRRAEQFF.

A remark on this clone: Gene names refer to mouse genes. From the germline J gene comes the end of the CDR3, since the read stops 1 residue before it. V and J are TRBV5 and TRBJ1-3; no definite D call. CDR3 size: 13 residues. Germline loops: CDR1 LGHNA, CDR2 YNLKQL (reference sequence). Trimming left V 0 bases short and J 2 bases short, with 2 bases between. The sequenced part of the CDR3 DNA is TGTGCCAGCAGCCAAGATGCTGGAAATACGCTCTAT. It yields the protein CASSQDAGNTLY. In full, the CDR3 reads CASSQDAGNTLYF.

As for this clone: Gene names are mouse gene names. Coverage ceases 1 residue before the CDR3 finishes, and the germline J gene fills in the end. The rearrangement joins TRBV16 to TRBJ2-1, with D possibly being TRBD1 (5 bases). The V gene's germline CDR1 is SGHSA and CDR2 FRNQAP. The germline V and J ends were trimmed by 5 bases and 3 bases, with 8 bases remaining between them. This CDR3 spans 13 amino acids. CDR3 DNA, as far as it was read: TGTGCAAGCAGCCCCGACAGCTATGCTGAGCAGTTC. It encodes CASSPDSYAEQF. The whole CDR3 sequence is CASSPDSYAEQFF.

In this sample, this clone turned up a few times. Gene names denote mouse genes. Read data end 1 residue before the CDR3 end; the end is taken from the germline J gene. The chain uses TRBV16 and TRBJ2-7; D gene unclear. The CDR3 is 11 residues long. Trimming removed 3 bases at V and 0 bases at J, with 0 bases between. Per the germline V gene, CDR1 is SGHSA and CDR2 is FRNQAP. The CDR3 region is CASSFSYEQYF. The part of the CDR3 DNA that was read is TGTGCAAGCAGCTTCTCCTATGAACAGTAC.

As for this clone: Gene names and germline refer to mouse. The chain's CDR3 is CASSRPGLWYAEQFF. The CDR3 bases that were read are TGTGCAAGCAGCCGTCCGGGACTCTGGTATGCTGAGCAGTTC. This rearrangement joins TRBV16 to TRBJ2-1, with D tentatively TRBD2 (6 bases). The read finishes 1 residue shy of the CDR3 end, and the germline J gene is used to complete it. The CDR3 contains 15 residues. Germline V CDR1 and CDR2: SGHSA, FRNQAP. V was trimmed by 5 bases and J by 4 bases, leaving 15 bases between them.

With regard to this clone: These gene names are mouse names. Incomplete CDR3 DNA: TGCTCCAGCAGTCAATCAGGGGGAAGCGAAAGATTATTT. Its translation: CSSSQSGGSERLF. The full-length CDR3 reads as CSSSQSGGSERLFF. The V call is TRBV23, the J call TRBJ1-4; the table assigns TRBD1, which was not confirmed against the DNA. The read stops 1 residue short of the end of the CDR3; the missing end is completed from the germline J gene. Looked up from germline, CDR1 is KGHTA and CDR2 is FQNQQP. This CDR3 contains 14 residues.

This clone appeared a few times. Gene names are mouse gene names. The read stops 1 residue short of the end of the CDR3; the missing end is completed from the germline J gene. The J gene is TRBJ2-2, the V gene TRBV26; the D gene is possibly TRBD1 (5 bases). CDR1 is KGHPV and CDR2 is FQNQEV in the germline V gene (reference sequence). The CDR3 consists of 13 residues. The germline V and J ends were trimmed by 0 bases and 6 bases, with 5 bases remaining between them. The CDR3 DNA, read in part, is TGTGCCAGCAGTCTGTCGACAGCCGGGCAGCTCTAC. Translating it yields CASSLSTAGQLY. The CDR3 in its entirety is CASSLSTAGQLYF.

With regard to this clone: Genes and germline are mouse. The read ends 1 residue early relative to the CDR3; the germline J gene fills the gap. V is TRBV3 and J is TRBJ2-7, with 10 bases lining up with TRBD2. Per the germline V gene, CDR1 is SNHLY and CDR2 is FYNGKV (reference sequence). This CDR3 spans 13 amino acids. V lost 5 bases and J lost 5; bases outside the gene matches: 3. The CDR3 loop reads CASSTGTGDEQYF. Partial CDR3 DNA: TGTGCCAGCAGCACTGGGACTGGGGATGAACAGTAC.